Shown below are 13 T cell receptor beta chains from a single sample sequenced in a study of T-cell reconstitution after alpha-beta-depleted transplantation in children. The library targeted TCRbeta and was prepared with unique molecular identifiers. TCRdb re-called the PCR reads with MiXCR, one entry per CDR3 protein. Here the sample spans roughly 120,000 distinct CDR3 sequences, about 23% being singletons. The sequencing used PBMCs, mostly from graft donor cells, collected 180 days after TCRalphabeta/CD19-depleted stem cell transplant. Receptors originate from a male patient aged 2 to 9 who had a stem cell transplant for chronic granulomatous disease, so the T cells may come from the graft donor.

In this sample, this clonotype turned up many times. The rearrangement joins TRBV7-9 to TRBJ2-7, with 8 bases matching TRBD1. V lost 5 bases and J lost 3; bases outside the gene matches: 9. Germline lookup yields CDR1 SEHNR and CDR2 FQNEAQ (reference sequence). The length of the CDR3 is 15 residues. The CDR3: CASSQTGTGDYEQYF. The CDR3 DNA is TGTGCCAGCAGCCAAACCGGGACAGGTGACTACGAGCAGTACTTC.

There are many counts of this clonotype. V and J are TRBV29-1 and TRBJ1-2, with unresolved D. V was shortened by 6 bases and J by 4 bases, with 9 bases between the two germline ends. The germline V gene has CDR1 SQVTM and CDR2 ANQGSEA. CDR3 length: 11 residues. CDR3 region: CSVWSSYGYTF. CDR3 coding DNA: TGCAGCGTGTGGTCCAGCTATGGCTACACCTTC.

This clonotype was observed many times. The J gene is TRBJ1-1, the V gene TRBV9; possible D gene TRBD1, 5 bases. Trimming pared 1 base from V and 7 bases from J, leaving 17 bases between. The CDR3 runs to 15 residues. Looked up from germline, CDR1 is SGDLS and CDR2 is YYNGEE. DNA for the CDR3: TGTGCCAGCAGCGTACTTGGTGGGGGTAAGGATGAAGCTTTCTTT. Translation gives CASSVLGGGKDEAFF. Full variable domain (missing parts from reference TRBV9 and TRBJ1-1): DSGVTQTPKHLITATGQRVTLRCSPRSGDLSVYWYQQSLDQGLQFLIQYYNGEERAKGNILERFSAQQFPDLHSELNLSSLELGDSALYFCASSVLGGGKDEAFFGQGTRLTVV.

The rearrangement links TRBV7-8 to TRBJ2-1; TRBD2 matches 10 bases. Looked up from germline, CDR1 is SGHVS and CDR2 is FQNEAQ. CDR3 length: 15 residues. V lost 6 bases and J lost 7; bases outside the gene matches: 9. The CDR3 region has the DNA TGTGCCAGCAGGATGGGACTAGCGCCTAAGAATGAGCAGTTCTTC. This sequence encodes CASRMGLAPKNEQFF.

The chain recombines TRBV27 with TRBJ2-1; tentatively, D is TRBD2 (7 bases). Trimming took off 2 bases at V and 0 bases at J, with 11 bases between the two ends. Germline V gene sequence: CDR1 MNHEY, CDR2 SMNVEV (reference sequence). The CDR3 totals 16 residues. The CDR3, as DNA: TGTGCCAGCAGTTTAAGGGGGGGGGCCTCCTACAATGAGCAGTTCTTC. Translated, it gives CASSLRGGASYNEQFF.

There are many counts of this clonotype. The chain combines TRBV29-1 with TRBJ2-2; D is unclear. Trimming removed 3 bases at V and 2 bases at J, with 4 bases between. Germline loops: CDR1 SQVTM, CDR2 ANQGSEA. The length of the CDR3 is 12 residues. CDR3 sequence reads: CSVDGNTGELFF. The CDR3 DNA is TGCAGCGTTGATGGTAACACCGGGGAGCTGTTTTTT.

The J gene is TRBJ2-1, the V gene TRBV2, with D perhaps TRBD1 (5 bases). Germline values: CDR1 SNHLY, CDR2 FYNNEI. The V end lost 6 bases, the J end lost 0 bases, and 12 bases lay between the germline ends. This CDR3 contains 15 residues. The CDR3 is CASSPTASSYNEQFF. The CDR3 coding sequence is TGTGCCAGCAGCCCGACAGCGAGCTCCTACAATGAGCAGTTCTTC.

The V and J genes are TRBV6-2 or TRBV6-3 and TRBJ2-3; D may match TRBD1 or TRBD2 (5 bases each). This CDR3 is 14 amino acids long. V gave up 1 base and J gave up 5 bases, with 10 bases separating them. The germline V gene encodes CDR1 MNHEY and CDR2 SVGEGT. CDR3 sequence (DNA): TGTGCCAGCAGTTACTTTTCAGGGAGAGATACGCAGTATTTT. It yields the protein CASSYFSGRDTQYF.

This clonotype occurred a few times. V is TRBV12-3 or TRBV12-4 and J is TRBJ2-1; 11 nucleotides agree with TRBD2. The CDR3 runs 14 residues. V shed 6 bases, J shed 2 bases, and the junction held 0 bases outside the gene matches. CDR3 sequence (DNA): TGTGCCAGCAGGACTAGCGGGACCTACAATGAGCAGTTCTTC. Amino acids: CASRTSGTYNEQFF.

This chain uses TRBV4-2 with TRBJ2-7, with 8 nucleotides matching TRBD2. CDR1 is LGHNA, CDR2 YNFKEQ, per germline. This CDR3 has 14 amino acids. Germline trimming cut 5 bases from V and 1 base from J; bases unmatched to any gene: 4. The CDR3 nucleotides read TGTGCCAGCAGCTCTACTAGCGGTTCCTACGAGCAGTACTTC. Amino acid sequence: CASSSTSGSYEQYF.

This clonotype has more than one count but fewer than ten. This chain joins TRBV6-5 and TRBJ2-7; D ambiguous. V was pared by 6 bases and J by 4 bases, with 13 bases between. CDR3 size: 13 residues. Germline loops: CDR1 MNHEY, CDR2 SVGAGI. CDR3 nucleotides: TGTGCCAGCAGCACCCCGCTCCTTTACGAGCAGTACTTC. Translating gives CASSTPLLYEQYF.

The chain carries TRBV7-2 and TRBJ1-5; 9 bases are shared with TRBD1. The V gene's germline CDR1 is SGHTA and CDR2 FQGNSA. The CDR3 has 15 amino acids. Trimming at V came to 1 base and at J to 3 bases, leaving 1 base not matched to a gene. DNA of the CDR3: TGTGCCAGCAGCTTAGGGGACAGGGCCAATCAGCCCCAGCATTTT. Its protein is CASSLGDRANQPQHF.

The chain links TRBV29-1 to TRBJ2-5; 10 bases agree with TRBD2. The junction had 7 bases not matched to a gene; V was cut back by 8 bases and J by 1 base. The CDR3 is 14 amino acids. Germline V CDR1 and CDR2: SQVTM, ANQGSEA. The CDR3 DNA follows: TGCAGCATAGGACTAGCGGCTCTCCAAGAGACCCAGTACTTC. Its translation is CSIGLAALQETQYF.